This TCR beta chain was found in a study of tumor-infiltrating lymphocytes in primary liver carcinoma. Joint extraction of RNA and DNA used 20-30 mg of bulk tissue that was unsorted. This CDR3 is built from 15 residues. CDR1 and CDR2 (germline): SGHVS, FQNEAQ. With a constant-region primer, TCR beta cDNA was made from 400 to 550 ng of total RNA. Three nested multiplex PCR rounds, a slightly modified ARM-PCR, produced the libraries for TCR beta. Researchers ran the first two PCR rounds for approximately 10 cycles each with TRBV1-TRBV30 forward primers and a C-beta reverse primer. TCRdb re-derived calls from the multiplex PCR reads in MiXCR, one entry per CDR3 protein. The sample has roughly 120,000 distinct CDR3 sequences; approximately 64% are singletons.

This TCR came from a woman aged 55 to 70 with primary liver carcinoma and hepatitis B virus infection. The chain carries TRBV7-8 and TRBJ1-3; 10 bases are shared with TRBD1. Sequenced: liver tumor tissue from sampling region 3. Stated subset: tumor region T3, left-lateral pole. CDR3 sequence: CASGRQGATGNTIYF. In DNA, the CDR3 is TGTGCTAGCGGCCGACAGGGGGCCACTGGAAACACCATATATTTT.